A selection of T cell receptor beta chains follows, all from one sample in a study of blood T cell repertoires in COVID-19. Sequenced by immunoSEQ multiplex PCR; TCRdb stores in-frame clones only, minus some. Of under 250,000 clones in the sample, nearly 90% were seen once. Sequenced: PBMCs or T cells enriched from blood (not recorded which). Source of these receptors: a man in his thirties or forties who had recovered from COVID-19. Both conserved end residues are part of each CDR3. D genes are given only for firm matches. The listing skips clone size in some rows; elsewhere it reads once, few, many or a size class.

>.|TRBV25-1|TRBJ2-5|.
CASTKGQQETQYF
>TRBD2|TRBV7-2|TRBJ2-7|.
CASSATGTSARPQYF
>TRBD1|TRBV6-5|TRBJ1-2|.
CATRDRDQNYGYTF
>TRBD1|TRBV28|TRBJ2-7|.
CASSGGQGFYEQYF
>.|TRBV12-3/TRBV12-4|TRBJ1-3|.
CASDRRSGNTIYF
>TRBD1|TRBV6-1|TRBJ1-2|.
CASSFPGQENVGYTF
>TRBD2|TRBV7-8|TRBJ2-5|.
CASSLIAGQETQYF
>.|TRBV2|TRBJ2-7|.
CASCQTSGGISYEQYF
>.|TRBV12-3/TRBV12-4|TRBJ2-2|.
CASRLYRAGELFF
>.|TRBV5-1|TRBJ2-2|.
CASSDPGKFTGELFF
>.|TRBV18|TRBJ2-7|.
CASSPGTIYEQYF
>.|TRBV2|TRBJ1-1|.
CASSDKRGGNTEAFF
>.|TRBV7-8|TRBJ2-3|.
CASSTQGDTQYF
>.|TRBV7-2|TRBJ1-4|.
CASSFSDQVGELFF
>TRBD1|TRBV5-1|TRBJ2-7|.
CASSPPRQGLYEQYF
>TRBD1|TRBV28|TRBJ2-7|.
CASSFPGQGPYEQYF
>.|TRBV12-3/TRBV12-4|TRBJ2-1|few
CASRRELYEQFF
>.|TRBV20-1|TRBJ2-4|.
CSAMDSYIQYF
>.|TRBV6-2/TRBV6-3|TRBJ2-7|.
CASSYGLGGSYEQYF
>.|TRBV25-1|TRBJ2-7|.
CASSDSGGKYF
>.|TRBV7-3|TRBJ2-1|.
CASSNAQLNEQFF
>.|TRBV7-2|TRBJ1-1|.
CASSLVSQGLAEAFF
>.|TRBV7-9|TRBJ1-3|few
CASSLSPGSGNTIYF
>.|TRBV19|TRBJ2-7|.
CASSYGPRYEQYF
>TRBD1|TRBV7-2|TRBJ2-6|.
CASSGMGDRASSGANVLTF
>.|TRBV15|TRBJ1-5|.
CATSREGGQPQHF
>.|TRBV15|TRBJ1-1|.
CATSRDVVINRVPF
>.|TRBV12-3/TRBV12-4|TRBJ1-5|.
CASSITDRQPQHF
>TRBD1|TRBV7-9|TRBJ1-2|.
CASSSGTGNYGYTF
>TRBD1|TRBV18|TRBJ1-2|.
CASSPSRDRVINGYTF
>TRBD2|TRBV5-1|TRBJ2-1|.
CASSDVAGGIDEQFF
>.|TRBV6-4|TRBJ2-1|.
CASSDSENNEQFF
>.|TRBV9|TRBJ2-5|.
CASSRGWEKETQYF